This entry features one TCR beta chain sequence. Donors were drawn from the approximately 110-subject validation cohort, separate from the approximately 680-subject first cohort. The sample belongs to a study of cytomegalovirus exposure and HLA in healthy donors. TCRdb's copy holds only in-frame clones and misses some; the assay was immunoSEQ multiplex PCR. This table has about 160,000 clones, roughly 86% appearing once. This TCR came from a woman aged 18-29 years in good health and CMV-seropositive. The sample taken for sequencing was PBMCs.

The CDR3 sequence is CASSLGGVSNEQFF. The CDR3, as DNA: TGTGCCAGCAGCTTAGGCGGGGTTTCCAATGAGCAGTTCTTC. The chain employs TRBV11-3 and TRBJ2-1; D may be TRBD2 (6 bases). Per the germline V gene, CDR1 is SGHNT and CDR2 is YENEEA. The CDR3 covers 14 residues. Trimming removed 1 base at V and 6 bases at J, with 10 bases between.